A selection of T cell receptor beta chains follows, all from one sample in a study of OX40 agonist ivuxolimab in advanced cancers. Sequenced by immunoSEQ multiplex PCR; TCRdb stores in-frame clones only, minus some. The sample records roughly 61,000 clones, around nine tenths being singletons. Sequenced here: CD4+ or CD8+ T cells sorted from blood, sampled in a trial of the OX40 agonist ivuxolimab. The origin of the receptors is an adult with an advanced solid tumor such as melanoma, head and neck, liver or kidney cancer. Both conserved end residues are trimmed from each CDR3.

TRBJ2-2 TRBV27 ASSLYGLTGRNRGELF
TRBJ2-7 TRBV2 ASSGPGQAPWQY
TRBJ2-3 TRBV7-3 ASSLEGQGTDTQY
TRBJ2-7 TRBV15 ATSRAATGGGRYEQY
TRBJ2-5 TRBV7-7 ASSSRTSGGAVTQETQY
TRBJ1-6 TRBV6-6 ASSPEESSYNSPLH
TRBJ1-6 TRBV7-8 ASSSGLTGSPLH
TRBJ2-5 TRBV5-8 ASSSPGEAGAEEQY
TRBJ2-5 TRBV10-1 ASSSLDRQETQY
TRBJ1-5 TRBV5-1 ASSPGGFNNQPQH
TRBJ1-4 TRBV18 ASSPPGPTNEKLF
TRBJ1-1 TRBV2 ASSVKGQYTEAF
TRBJ2-1 TRBV7-8 ASSLIVTGVFNEQF
TRBJ2-7 TRBV7-2 ASSLDGRQGTGQY
TRBJ2-3 TRBV7-2 ASTRTSLIDTQY
TRBJ2-7 TRBV6-5 ASSYLGQGAAHEQY
TRBJ1-3 TRBV2 ASSAGSPASGNTIY
TRBJ2-5 TRBV7-2 ASSLAVGLARLGRETQY
TRBJ1-5 TRBV6-6 ASRTLQGVGQPQH
TRBJ1-1 TRBV2 ASSPARGNTEAF
TRBJ1-5 TRBV19 ASIDRGGGGNQPQH
TRBJ1-1 TRBV15 ATSGYGGASLQAF
TRBJ2-7 TRBV2 ASRTISNEQY
TRBJ2-3 TRBV10-3 AISLAGGPRDTQY
TRBJ2-7 TRBV7-6 ASSLSARSSYEQY
TRBJ1-1 TRBV10-3 AISESGGRSTEAF
TRBJ1-5 TRBV2 ASRKDRTSNQPQH
TRBJ1-2 TRBV6-5 ASRGPGTPYGYT
TRBJ1-5 TRBV6-1 ASSEALGSNQPQH
TRBJ2-6 TRBV15 ATSDETQGEFGANVLT
TRBJ1-4 TRBV6-6 ASSSRATNEKLF
TRBJ2-1 TRBV7-9 ASSSPRRNGEQF
TRBJ1-1 TRBV11-2 ASSRQGNTEAF
TRBJ1-5 TRBV19 ASLQGNQPQH
TRBJ2-7 TRBV10-3 AIAQDRGNYEQY
TRBJ2-7 TRBV7-8 ASSHQTRLAGEQY
TRBJ1-2 TRBV2 ASSMTLEYGYT
TRBJ1-6 TRBV27 ASSLLGTPGVSPLH
TRBJ1-4 TRBV5-1 ASSLGQGTNEKLF
TRBJ2-2 TRBV5-4 ASSFKRKNTGELF
TRBJ1-5 TRBV6-5 ASSYSMGTVNQPQH
TRBJ1-2 TRBV19 ASSTSGGGYT
TRBJ2-7 TRBV5-6 ASSLRTGLSYEQY
TRBJ2-2 TRBV19 ASSLTVGGGELF
TRBJ2-7 TRBV10-1 ASRGLVGEQY